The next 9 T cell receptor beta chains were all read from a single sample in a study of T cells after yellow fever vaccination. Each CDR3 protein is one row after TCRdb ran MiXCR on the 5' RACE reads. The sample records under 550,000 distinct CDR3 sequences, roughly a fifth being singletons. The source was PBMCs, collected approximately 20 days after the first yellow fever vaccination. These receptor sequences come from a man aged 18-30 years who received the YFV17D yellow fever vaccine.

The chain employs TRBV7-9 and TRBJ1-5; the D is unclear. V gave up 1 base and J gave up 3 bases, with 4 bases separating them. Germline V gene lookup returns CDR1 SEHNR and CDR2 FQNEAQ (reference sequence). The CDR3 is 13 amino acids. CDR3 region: CASSLGHNQPQHF. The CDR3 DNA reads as TGTGCCAGCAGCTTAGGTCACAATCAGCCCCAGCATTTT.

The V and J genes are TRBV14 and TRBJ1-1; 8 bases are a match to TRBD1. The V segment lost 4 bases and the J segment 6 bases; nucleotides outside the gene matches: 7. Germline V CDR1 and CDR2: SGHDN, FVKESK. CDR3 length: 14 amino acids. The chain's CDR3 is CASSPTGAGAEAFF. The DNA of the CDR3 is TGTGCCAGCAGCCCGACAGGGGCTGGCGCTGAAGCTTTCTTT.

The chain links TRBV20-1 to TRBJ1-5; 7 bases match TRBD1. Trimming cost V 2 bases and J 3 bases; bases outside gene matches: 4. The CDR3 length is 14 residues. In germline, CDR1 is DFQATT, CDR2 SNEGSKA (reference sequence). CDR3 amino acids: CSARPGQYNQPQHF. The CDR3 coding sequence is TGCAGTGCTAGACCGGGACAGTACAATCAGCCCCAGCATTTT.

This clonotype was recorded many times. The CDR3 nucleotides read TGTGCCAGCAGTTATAGGACACATTCTCAGCCCCAGCATTTT. It translates to CASSYRTHSQPQHF. The gene calls are TRBV6-5 and TRBJ1-5; possibly TRBD1 for D (5 bases). The CDR3 covers 14 residues. The germline V gene has CDR1 MNHEY and CDR2 SVGAGI. Trimming took off 3 bases at V and 6 bases at J, with 12 bases between the two ends.

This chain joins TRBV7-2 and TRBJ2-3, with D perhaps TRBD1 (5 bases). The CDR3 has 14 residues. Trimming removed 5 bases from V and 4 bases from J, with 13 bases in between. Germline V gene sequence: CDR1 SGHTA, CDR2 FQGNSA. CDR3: CASSPQGRSDTQYF. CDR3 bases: TGTGCCAGCAGCCCCCAGGGTAGATCAGATACGCAGTATTTT.

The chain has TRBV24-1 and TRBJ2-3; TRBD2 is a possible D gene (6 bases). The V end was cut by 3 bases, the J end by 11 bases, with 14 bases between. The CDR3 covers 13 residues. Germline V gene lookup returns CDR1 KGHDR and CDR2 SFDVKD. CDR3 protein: CATSDPRRVGQYF. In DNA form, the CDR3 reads TGTGCCACCAGTGATCCAAGGAGGGTCGGGCAGTATTTT.

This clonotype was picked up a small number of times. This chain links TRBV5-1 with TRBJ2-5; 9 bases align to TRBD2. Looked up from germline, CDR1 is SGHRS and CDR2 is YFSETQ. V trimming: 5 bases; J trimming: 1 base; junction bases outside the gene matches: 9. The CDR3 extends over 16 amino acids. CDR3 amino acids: CASSLRTSALQETQYF. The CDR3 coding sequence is TGCGCCAGCAGTCTTAGGACTAGCGCCCTCCAAGAGACCCAGTACTTC.

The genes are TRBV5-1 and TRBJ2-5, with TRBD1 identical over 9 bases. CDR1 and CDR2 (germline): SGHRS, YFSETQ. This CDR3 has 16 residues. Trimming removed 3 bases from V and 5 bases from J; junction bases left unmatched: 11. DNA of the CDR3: TGCGCCAGCAGCTCCATTACGGGACAGGGAATGGAGACCCAGTACTTC. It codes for CASSSITGQGMETQYF.

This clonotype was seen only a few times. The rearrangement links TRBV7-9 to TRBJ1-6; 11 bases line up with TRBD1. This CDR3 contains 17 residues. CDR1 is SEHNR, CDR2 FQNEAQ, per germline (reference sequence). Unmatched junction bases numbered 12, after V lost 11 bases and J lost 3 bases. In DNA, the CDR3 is TGTGCCGGTTCCGAGGACAGGGGGCAATTCTATAATTCACCCCTCCACTTT. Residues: CAGSEDRGQFYNSPLHF.